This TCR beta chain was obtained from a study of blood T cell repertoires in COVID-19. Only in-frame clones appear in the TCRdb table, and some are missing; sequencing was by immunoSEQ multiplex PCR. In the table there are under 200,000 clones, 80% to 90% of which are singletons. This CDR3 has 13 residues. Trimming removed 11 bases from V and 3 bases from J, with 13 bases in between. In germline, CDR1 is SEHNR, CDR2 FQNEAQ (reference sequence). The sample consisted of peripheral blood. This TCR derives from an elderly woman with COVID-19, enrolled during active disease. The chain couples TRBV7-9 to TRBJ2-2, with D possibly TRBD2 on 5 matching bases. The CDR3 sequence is CARRLPDTGELFF. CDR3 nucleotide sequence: TGTGCCCGGCGACTACCCGACACCGGGGAGCTGTTTTTT. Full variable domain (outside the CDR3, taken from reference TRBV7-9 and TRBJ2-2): DTGVSQNPRHKITKRGQNVTFRCDPISEHNRLYWYRQTLGQGPEFLTYFQNEAQLEKSRLLSDRFSAERPKGSFSTLEIQRTEQGDSAMYLCARRLPDTGELFFGEGSRLTVL.